The rows below give T cell receptor beta chains drawn from one sample of a study of T cell responses to AZD1222 COVID-19 vaccine. Clones were sequenced by immunoSEQ multiplex PCR, and TCRdb holds only the in-frame ones, with some missing. The table has 75,000 to 100,000 clones, approximately 90% seen once; the top ten hold 2.5% to 3.5%. Sequenced material: peripheral blood, taken on day 0 of AZD1222 vaccination. The receptors come from an adult in good health. CDR3s include the opening cysteine and the closing phenylalanine or tryptophan. Where a row states a size, it is once, few, many or the class of an expanded clone; other rows omit it.

.,TRBV2,CASSEWTGTLGGYTF
.,TRBV6-6,CASSYYNIQYF
few,TRBV5-8,CASSLVRGTNYGYTF
.,TRBV7-3,CASSLTLERAFF
.,TRBV3-1/TRBV3-2,CASSPRSGVTDTQYF
.,TRBV3-1/TRBV3-2,CASTAGTAQNTQYF
.,TRBV5-6,CASSSNRGLSSAFF
few,TRBV30,CAWKAGYTIYF
few,TRBV7-2,CASSSYGTDLSPLHF
.,TRBV7-9,CASSLARQGSEKLFF
.,TRBV12-3/TRBV12-4,CASSRWENEKLFF
.,TRBV7-9,CASSLALGQENEKLFF
once,TRBV6-6,CASSPPGRTEAFF
.,TRBV15,CATSRSQRGTNSNQPQHF
.,TRBV5-1,CASSLAGLPARGEQFF
.,TRBV5-1,CASSPRADFLSSGNTIYF
.,TRBV6-5,CASSWEQGWEKLFF
.,TRBV5-1,CASSYTSANTGELFF
.,TRBV11-2,CASSLKGAQPQHF
.,TRBV30,CAWGGRADTQYF
few,TRBV6-2/TRBV6-3,CASSTRTGNDEQYF
.,TRBV27,CASSPDRGVGYTF
once,TRBV5-1,CASSLGVSYNSPLHF
.,TRBV12-3/TRBV12-4,CASSTGTEAFF
.,TRBV6-5,CASNLQFFETQYF
.,TRBV5-1,CASSLDTEYEQYF
.,TRBV7-6,CASSLAGTGGATDTQYF
few,TRBV6-2/TRBV6-3,CASSSGQGADTQYF
.,TRBV20-1,CSAHRTYEQYF
.,TRBV20-1,CSAKNRVGAFF
once,TRBV5-4,CASSLRGPGGNTIYF
.,TRBV5-5,CASSWGQGGYGYTF
.,TRBV30,CAWVMNTEAFF
.,TRBV14,CASEGRADYGYTF
few,TRBV6-6,CASRTSGEGEAFF
.,TRBV5-1,CASSLGNKNSGNTIYF
.,TRBV30,CAYPRGLGYTF
few,TRBV7-9,CASSLNPHFSGNTIYF
.,TRBV21-1,CAIFVRRCETQYF
once,TRBV19,CATHEGYDNQPQHF
.,TRBV5-4,CASSSLLAEETQYF
few,TRBV4-3,CASSQDWFIGRVYNSPLHF